The T cell receptor (beta chain) described here comes from a study of cytomegalovirus exposure and HLA in healthy donors. Regarding the study as a whole: According to a later analysis, TCR clusters from the first cohort tended to co-occur in the 120 or so validation repertoires. Overall, approximately 150 TCR beta chains were annotated as cytomegalovirus-associated. While the bulk of TCR sequences proved rare, some public TCRs turned up in many donors.

The CDR3 has 17 amino acids. Germline V gene lookup returns CDR1 MDHEN and CDR2 SYDVKM. V lost 2 bases and J lost 7; bases outside the gene matches: 12. Note on this clone: Antigen unknown.

Clones were sequenced by immunoSEQ multiplex PCR, and TCRdb holds only the in-frame ones, with some missing. The data contain 200,000 to 250,000 clones, 70% to 90% of them singletons. The chain recombines TRBV28 with TRBJ2-1; 9 bases are a match to TRBD2. The sequenced material came from PBMCs. The TCR sequence derives from a woman aged 18 to 35 in good health and CMV-seronegative. The CDR3 loop is CASSLAPAGGPKNEQFF. In nucleotides, the CDR3 is TGTGCCAGCAGTTTAGCGCCGGCGGGAGGGCCCAAGAATGAGCAGTTCTTC. The full variable domain, its missing parts supplied by reference TRBV28 and TRBJ2-1, is DVKVTQSSRYLVKRTGEKVFLECVQDMDHENMFWYRQDPGLGLRLIYFSYDVKMKEKGDIPEGYSVSREKKERFSLILESASTNQTSMYLCASSLAPAGGPKNEQFFGPGTRLTVL.